These 24 T cell receptor beta chains came from one sample sequenced in a study of T cell responses to AZD1222 COVID-19 vaccine. The method was immunoSEQ multiplex PCR; TCRdb's version includes in-frame clones alone and lacks a portion of them. The top ten clones hold under 2% of a sample with approximately 150,000 clones, roughly 87% of them seen once. The sequences come from peripheral blood, collected 28 days after the second AZD1222 dose. Receptor source: an adult who received the AZD1222 COVID-19 vaccine.

The genes are TRBV21-1 and TRBJ1-6. TRBV21-1 constitutes a pseudogene. There are 19 residues in the CDR3. The CDR3 is CASSKGILVWAGRDSPLHF. Written as DNA, the CDR3 is TGTGCCAGCAGCAAAGGTATTTTGGTTTGGGCAGGGAGAGACTCACCCCTCCACTTT.

This rearrangement joins TRBV6-5 to TRBJ2-1; weak D call: TRBD1 (6 bases). The CDR3 runs 12 residues. Per germline, CDR1 MNHEY and CDR2 SVGAGI. Trimming cost V 6 bases and J 8 bases, with 11 bases left between them. The CDR3 region has the DNA TGTGCCAGCAGCCAGGGGCCGTATGAGCAGTTCTTC. Its protein is CASSQGPYEQFF.

The genes are TRBV14 and TRBJ2-1, with 9 nucleotides matching TRBD2. Per the germline V gene, CDR1 is SGHDN and CDR2 is FVKESK. V was pared by 1 base and J by 0 bases, with 13 bases of the junction left unmatched. The CDR3 runs 20 residues. This chain's CDR3 is CASSQGPYFTSGPSYNEQFF. DNA for the CDR3: TGTGCCAGCAGCCAAGGGCCCTACTTTACTAGCGGGCCCTCCTACAATGAGCAGTTCTTC.

This clone was seen just once. This chain links TRBV4-2 with TRBJ1-3, with a weak D call TRBD1 (5 bases). The CDR3 is 15 residues long. Germline V gene sequence: CDR1 LGHNA, CDR2 YNFKEQ. Between the trimmed V and J ends, which lost 4 bases and 0 bases, there was a span of 10 bases. This CDR3 reads CASSPSGNSGNTIYF. DNA for the CDR3: TGTGCCAGCAGCCCCTCAGGGAACTCTGGAAACACCATATATTTT.

This chain connects TRBV7-8 to TRBJ2-3; D unresolved. CDR3 length equals 14 residues. V was clipped by 4 bases and J by 3 bases, with 11 bases between them. In germline, CDR1 is SGHVS, CDR2 FQNEAQ. The CDR3 bases are TGTGCCAGCAGCTACGAGGACGGGACAGATACGCAGTATTTT. Amino acid sequence: CASSYEDGTDTQYF.

This clone was detected only once. This chain joins TRBV27 and TRBJ2-1; D remains ambiguous. The CDR3 is 13 amino acids. CDR1 MNHEY and CDR2 SMNVEV come from the germline V gene (reference sequence). V gave up 8 bases and J gave up 0 bases, with 8 bases separating them. Written as DNA, the CDR3 is TGTGCCAGCGGGCTGAGCTCCTACAATGAGCAGTTCTTC. Translating gives CASGLSSYNEQFF.

The V and J genes are TRBV9 and TRBJ1-2, with TRBD1 as a possible D gene (6 bases). With 1 base removed from V and 6 bases from J, the gap between germline ends came to 16 bases. Germline CDR1 SGDLS, CDR2 YYNGEE. The CDR3 is 15 amino acids. The CDR3 coding sequence is TGTGCCAGCAGCGTAACAGCCGGGGGCGTCGATGGCTACACCTTC. It translates to CASSVTAGGVDGYTF.

The chain is built from TRBV9 and TRBJ2-6; no definite D call. CDR1 and CDR2 (germline): SGDLS, YYNGEE. The CDR3 runs 15 residues. The ends were cut back, 5 bases at V and 1 base at J, with 10 bases in the middle. CDR3 protein: CASSTVHSGANVLTF. For the CDR3, the DNA is TGTGCCAGCAGTACCGTGCATTCTGGGGCCAACGTCCTGACTTTC.

This clone was recorded only once. The rearrangement uses TRBV27 and TRBJ1-1; D is possibly TRBD1 (5 bases). The CDR3 extends over 15 amino acids. The V and J ends lost 2 bases and 8 bases respectively, with 18 bases between them. In germline, CDR1 is MNHEY, CDR2 SMNVEV (reference sequence). The CDR3 sequence: CASSLNKGRTREAFF. The CDR3 DNA reads TGTGCCAGCAGTTTAAACAAGGGGCGGACTCGGGAAGCTTTCTTT.

The rearrangement joins TRBV12-5 to TRBJ2-3, with 15 bases matching TRBD2. Germline V lookup: CDR1 LGHNT, CDR2 FRNRAP. V was clipped by 6 bases and J by 6 bases; unmatched bases: 4. This CDR3 is 15 amino acids long. The CDR3: CASGLGLAGGDTQYF. In nucleotides, the CDR3 is TGTGCTAGTGGCCTCGGACTAGCGGGAGGGGATACGCAGTATTTT.

The chain uses TRBV27 and TRBJ1-1; TRBD1 matches at 7 bases. Trimming took 4 bases from V and 1 from J; bases not matched to a gene: 3. The CDR3 covers 14 residues. Germline CDR1 MNHEY, CDR2 SMNVEV (reference sequence). CDR3 sequence: CASSSRQGNTEAFF. In DNA, the CDR3 is TGTGCCAGCAGTTCTAGACAGGGGAACACTGAAGCTTTCTTT.

The rearrangement joins TRBV5-4 to TRBJ2-1; TRBD2 aligns across 11 bases. With V trimmed by 1 base and J by 7 bases, 4 bases remained unmatched. The CDR3 loop spans 15 amino acids. Per the germline V gene, CDR1 is SGHNT and CDR2 is YYREEE (reference sequence). CDR3 sequence (DNA): TGTGCCAGCAGCTTGACTAGCGGGAGCGGGAATGAGCAGTTCTTC. This encodes CASSLTSGSGNEQFF.

J is TRBJ2-7 and V is TRBV12-3 or TRBV12-4; 7 nucleotides match TRBD1. The CDR3 has 13 residues. J gave up 4 bases and V 5 bases, and 5 bases lay outside the gene matches. The CDR3 DNA sequence: TGTGCCAGCAGTCCCACCAGGGGGTACGAGCAGTACTTC. Its protein is CASSPTRGYEQYF.

This sequence joins TRBV30 and TRBJ1-1, with TRBD1 matching over 8 bases. This CDR3 is 15 amino acids long. V was pared by 4 bases and J by 6 bases, with 13 bases of the junction left unmatched. Germline loops: CDR1 GTSNPN, CDR2 SVGIG (reference sequence). CDR3 bases: TGTGCCTGGACCGACCCGCCGGGACAGGTCCCTGAAGCTTTCTTT. The encoded protein is CAWTDPPGQVPEAFF.

A word on this clone: A much larger clone differs from this one at a single base, so this may be a read error. The chain carries TRBV6-6 and TRBJ2-3, with D possibly matching TRBD2 (6 bases). The germline V gene has CDR1 MNHNY and CDR2 SVGAGI (reference sequence). The CDR3 contains 12 residues. V was shortened by 5 bases and J by 3 bases, with 6 bases between the two germline ends. The CDR3 DNA sequence: TGTGCCAGCAGTCGGGAGACAGATACGCAGTATTTT. This sequence encodes CASSRETDTQYF.

The rearrangement links TRBV28 to TRBJ2-1, with 7 nucleotides matching TRBD2. Germline loops: CDR1 MDHEN, CDR2 SYDVKM. J gave up 9 bases and V 2 bases, and 7 bases lay outside the gene matches. The CDR3 spans 14 residues. CDR3 residues: CASSLTRGSSEQFF. The CDR3 nucleotides are TGTGCCAGCAGTTTAACTCGCGGGAGTAGTGAGCAGTTCTTC.

This chain links TRBV5-1 with TRBJ1-1, with D perhaps matching TRBD1 (5 bases). The CDR3 sequence is 16 residues long. The germline gives CDR1 SGHRS, CDR2 YFSETQ. Deletions cut 0 bases from V and 1 base from J, with 13 bases between. CDR3 amino acids: CASSLGGSPGNTEAFF. The CDR3 DNA sequence: TGCGCCAGCAGCTTGGGGGGCAGCCCTGGGAACACTGAAGCTTTCTTT. The whole variable domain, filled in from reference TRBV5-1 and TRBJ1-1, reads KAGVTQTPRYLIKTRGQQVTLSCSPISGHRSVSWYQQTPGQGLQFLFEYFSETQRNKGNFPGRFSGRQFSNSRSEMNVSTLELGDSALYLCASSLGGSPGNTEAFFGQGTRLTVV.

The V gene is TRBV7-9, the J gene TRBJ1-2; 7 nucleotides match TRBD1. The CDR3 contains 19 residues. J gave up 3 bases and V 4 bases, and 20 bases lay outside the gene matches. The V gene's germline CDR1 is SEHNR and CDR2 FQNEAQ (reference sequence). CDR3 sequence reads: CASSSETLPNRGGDYGYTF. CDR3 sequence (DNA): TGTGCCAGCAGCTCAGAGACCTTGCCCAACAGGGGCGGGGACTATGGCTACACCTTC.

The table lists this clone with a few counts. V usage is TRBV9 and J usage is TRBJ2-5, with D tentatively TRBD2 (6 bases). The germline CDR1 and CDR2 sequences are SGDLS and YYNGEE. The CDR3 totals 15 residues. V was cut by 0 bases and J by 1 base, with 10 bases left in between. CDR3 sequence (DNA): TGTGCCAGCAGCGTAGGGGTAGCGGCCCAAGAGACCCAGTACTTC. This encodes CASSVGVAAQETQYF.

V is TRBV7-8 and J is TRBJ1-2; D call uncertain. The germline V gene has CDR1 SGHVS and CDR2 FQNEAQ. V was pared by 1 base and J by 4 bases, with 10 bases between. The CDR3 covers 14 residues. This CDR3 is CASSLGQAGYGYTF. In DNA form, the CDR3 reads TGTGCCAGCAGCTTAGGGCAGGCTGGCTATGGCTACACCTTC.

The gene calls are TRBV19 and TRBJ2-2, with D unclear. Germline V gene lookup returns CDR1 LNHDA and CDR2 SQIVND (reference sequence). The length of the CDR3 is 15 residues. The V and J ends lost 2 bases and 4 bases respectively, with 11 bases between them. The CDR3 DNA reads as TGTGCCAGTAGTATACTCTCCGCACTCACCGGGGAGCTGTTTTTT. This sequence encodes CASSILSALTGELFF.

V and J are TRBV7-2 and TRBJ1-3; tentatively, D is TRBD1 (6 bases). Trimming stripped 1 base from V and 0 bases from J, with 19 bases between. Germline CDR1 SGHTA, CDR2 FQGNSA. The CDR3 spans 19 residues. CDR3 nucleotides: TGTGCCAGCAGCTTAGTAGGGGCCGGGGGGCCACCCTCTGGAAACACCATATATTTT. Translation: CASSLVGAGGPPSGNTIYF.

This chain links TRBV11-3 with TRBJ1-1, with D unclear. CDR3 size: 14 residues. Trimming left V 5 bases short and J 3 bases short, with 13 bases between. Germline CDR1 SGHNT, CDR2 YENEEA. CDR3 DNA: TGTGCCAGCAGCGTCACTCTCGGGGACACTGAAGCTTTCTTT. Residues: CASSVTLGDTEAFF.

This chain connects TRBV6-5 to TRBJ1-5; D call uncertain. The germline CDR1 and CDR2 sequences are MNHEY and SVGAGI. Deletions cut 2 bases from V and 0 bases from J, with 8 bases between. This CDR3 spans 15 amino acids. CDR3 in DNA: TGTGCCAGCAGTTACGGCGCAGGTAGCAATCAGCCCCAGCATTTT. It specifies CASSYGAGSNQPQHF.